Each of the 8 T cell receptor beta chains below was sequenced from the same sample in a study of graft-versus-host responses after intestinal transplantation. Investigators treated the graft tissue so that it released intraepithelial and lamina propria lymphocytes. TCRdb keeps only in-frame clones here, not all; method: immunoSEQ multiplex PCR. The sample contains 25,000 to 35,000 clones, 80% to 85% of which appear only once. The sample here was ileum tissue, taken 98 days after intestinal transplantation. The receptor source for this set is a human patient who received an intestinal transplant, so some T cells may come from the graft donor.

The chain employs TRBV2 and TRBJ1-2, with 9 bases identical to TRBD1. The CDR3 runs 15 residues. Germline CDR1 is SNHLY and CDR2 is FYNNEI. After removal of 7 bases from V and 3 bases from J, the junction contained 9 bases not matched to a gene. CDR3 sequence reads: CASNLDRGRYYGYTF. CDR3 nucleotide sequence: TGTGCCAGCAACCTAGACAGGGGGAGATACTATGGCTACACCTTC. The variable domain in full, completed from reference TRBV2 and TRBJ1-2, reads EPEVTQTPSHQVTQMGQEVILRCVPISNHLYFYWYRQILGQKVEFLVSFYNNEISEKSEIFDDQFSVERPDGSNFTLKIRSTKLEDSAMYFCASNLDRGRYYGYTFGSGTRLTVV.

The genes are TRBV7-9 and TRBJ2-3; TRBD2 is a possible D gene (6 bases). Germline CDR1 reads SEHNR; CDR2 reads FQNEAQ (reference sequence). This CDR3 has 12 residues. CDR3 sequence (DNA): TGTGAGAGCCGGGACTTCACAGATACGCAGTATTTT. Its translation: CESRDFTDTQYF. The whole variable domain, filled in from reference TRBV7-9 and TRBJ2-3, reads DTGVSQNPRHKITKRGQNVTFRCDPISEHNRLYWYRQTLGQGPEFLTYFQNEAQLEKSRLLSDRFSAERPKGSFSTLEIQRTEQGDSAMYLCESRDFTDTQYFGPGTRLTVL.

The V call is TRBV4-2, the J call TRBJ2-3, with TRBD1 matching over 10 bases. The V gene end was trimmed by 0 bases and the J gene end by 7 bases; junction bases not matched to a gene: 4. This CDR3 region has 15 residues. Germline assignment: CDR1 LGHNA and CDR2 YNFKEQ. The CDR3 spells CASSQEDRGGNTQYF. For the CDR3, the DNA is TGTGCCAGCAGCCAAGAGGACAGGGGGGGAAATACGCAGTATTTT.

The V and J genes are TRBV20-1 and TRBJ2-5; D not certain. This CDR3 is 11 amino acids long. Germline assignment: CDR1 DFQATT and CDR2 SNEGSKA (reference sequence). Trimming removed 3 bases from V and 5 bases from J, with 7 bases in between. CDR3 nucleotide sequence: TGCAGTGCTAGCTCGGACGAGACCCAGTACTTC. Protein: CSASSDETQYF.

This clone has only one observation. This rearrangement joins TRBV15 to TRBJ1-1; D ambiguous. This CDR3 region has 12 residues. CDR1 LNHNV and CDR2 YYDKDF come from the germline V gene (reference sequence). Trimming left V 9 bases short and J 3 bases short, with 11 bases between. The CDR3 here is CATGVGYTEAFF. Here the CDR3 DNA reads TGTGCCACTGGTGTGGGATACACTGAAGCTTTCTTT.

The CDR3 DNA sequence: TGTGCCACCGATGACCTATCCTACGAGCAGTACTTC. It is translated as CATDDLSYEQYF. V is TRBV6-1 and J is TRBJ2-7; D not resolved. The CDR3 consists of 12 residues. The V end lost 10 bases, the J end lost 1 base, and 11 bases lay between the germline ends. Germline-derived CDR1 and CDR2 are MNHNS and SASEGT.

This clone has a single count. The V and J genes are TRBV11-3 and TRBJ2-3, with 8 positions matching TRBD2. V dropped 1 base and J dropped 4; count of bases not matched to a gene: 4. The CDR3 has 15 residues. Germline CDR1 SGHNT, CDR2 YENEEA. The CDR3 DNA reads TGTGCCAGCAGCTTAGCGGGACTAGTGGCAGATACGCAGTATTTT. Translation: CASSLAGLVADTQYF. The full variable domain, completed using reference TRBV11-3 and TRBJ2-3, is EAGVVQSPRYKIIEKKQPVAFWCNPISGHNTLYWYLQNLGQGPELLIRYENEEAVDDSQLPKDRFSAERLKGVDSTLKIQPAELGDSAVYLCASSLAGLVADTQYFGPGTRLTVL.

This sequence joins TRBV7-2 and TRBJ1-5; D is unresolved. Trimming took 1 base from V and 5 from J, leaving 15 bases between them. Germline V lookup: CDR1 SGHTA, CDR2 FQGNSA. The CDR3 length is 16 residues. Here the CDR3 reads CASSLETLGWYQPQHF. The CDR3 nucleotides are TGTGCCAGCAGCTTAGAGACCCTCGGATGGTATCAGCCCCAGCATTTT. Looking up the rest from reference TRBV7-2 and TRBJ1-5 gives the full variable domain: GAGVSQSPSNKVTEKGKDVELRCDPISGHTALYWYRQSLGQGLEFLIYFQGNSAPDKSGLPSDRFSAERTGGSVSTLTIQRTQQEDSAVYLCASSLETLGWYQPQHFGDGTRLSIL.